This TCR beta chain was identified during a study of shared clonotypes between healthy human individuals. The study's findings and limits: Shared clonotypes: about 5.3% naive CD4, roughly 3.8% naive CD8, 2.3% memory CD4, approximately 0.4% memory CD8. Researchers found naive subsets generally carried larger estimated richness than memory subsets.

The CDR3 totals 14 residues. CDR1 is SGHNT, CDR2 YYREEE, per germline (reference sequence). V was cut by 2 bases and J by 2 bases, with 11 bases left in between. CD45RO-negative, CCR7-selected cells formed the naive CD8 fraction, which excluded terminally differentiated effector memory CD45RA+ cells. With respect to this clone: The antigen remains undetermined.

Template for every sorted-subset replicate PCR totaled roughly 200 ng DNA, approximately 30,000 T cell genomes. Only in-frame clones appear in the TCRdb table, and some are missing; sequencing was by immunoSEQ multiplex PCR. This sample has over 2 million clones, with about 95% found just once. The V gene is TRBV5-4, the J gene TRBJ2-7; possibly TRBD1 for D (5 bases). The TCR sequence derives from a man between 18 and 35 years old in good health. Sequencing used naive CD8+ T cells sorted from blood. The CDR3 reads CASSLGALTYEQYF. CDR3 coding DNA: TGTGCCAGCAGCTTAGGGGCGCTGACCTACGAGCAGTACTTC.